These 6 T cell receptor beta chains were sequenced from one sample in a study of T cells in narcolepsy. TCRdb's table, derived via immunoSEQ multiplex PCR, lists solely in-frame clones and lacks some. The table records about 26,000 clones, 70% to 85% of them present only once. The sequenced sample was memory (CD45RA-) CD4+ T cells from blood. The receptors come from a human donor in good health.

The chain couples TRBV7-9 to TRBJ1-1; tentative D call: TRBD1 (5 bases). The CDR3 consists of 15 residues. V lost 5 bases to trimming and J lost 4 bases, with 17 bases between them. Germline V gene data show CDR1 as SEHNR and CDR2 as FQNEAQ (reference sequence). DNA for the CDR3: TGTGCCAGCAGCCTACCGGGACGAGAAGGCACTGAAGCTTTCTTT. This translates into CASSLPGREGTEAFF.

The chain employs TRBV5-1 and TRBJ2-7, with D unclear. This CDR3 contains 13 residues. V dropped 0 bases and J dropped 9 bases, with 13 bases sitting between them. Germline CDR1 reads SGHRS; CDR2 reads YFSETQ. The CDR3 is CASSLETPPAQYF. The DNA for the CDR3 is TGCGCCAGCAGCTTGGAGACACCACCAGCGCAGTACTTC.

V gene TRBV6-1 combines with J gene TRBJ1-5; D unclear. The germline gives CDR1 MNHNS, CDR2 SASEGT. V was trimmed by 2 bases and J by 0 bases, leaving 8 bases between them. The CDR3 extends over 15 amino acids. CDR3 region: CASSESLGSNQPQHF. CDR3 nucleotide sequence: TGTGCCAGCAGTGAAAGTCTCGGTAGCAATCAGCCCCAGCATTTT.

The chain links TRBV4-3 to TRBJ2-3; 10 nucleotides agree with TRBD2. Germline CDR1 and CDR2: LGHNA and YSLEER. The ends lost 1 base at V and 5 bases at J; junction bases unmatched: 3. The CDR3 extends over 15 amino acids. This CDR3 is CASSQGSSGGDTQYF. CDR3 coding DNA: TGCGCCAGCAGCCAAGGTTCTAGCGGGGGAGATACGCAGTATTTT.

Only one count was recorded for this clone. The rearrangement joins TRBV19 to TRBJ1-4, with D perhaps TRBD1 (6 bases). The CDR3 is 14 residues long. Deletions cut 6 bases from V and 8 bases from J, with 16 bases between. The germline V gene encodes CDR1 LNHDA and CDR2 SQIVND (reference sequence). The CDR3, as DNA: TGTGCCAGTAGACAGGGAACCGCTAGAGAAAAACTGTTTTTT. Translating gives CASRQGTAREKLFF.

The rearrangement links TRBV18 to TRBJ2-5, with 13 positions matching TRBD2. In germline, CDR1 is KGHSH, CDR2 LQKENI. V was pared by 1 base and J by 3 bases, with 2 bases of the junction left unmatched. The CDR3 length is 16 residues. CDR3 in amino acids: CASSPRLAGGKETQYF. The CDR3 DNA is TGTGCCAGCTCACCACGACTAGCGGGAGGTAAAGAGACCCAGTACTTC.